These T cell receptor beta chains were read from a single sample in a study of T cell responses to AZD1222 COVID-19 vaccine. Using immunoSEQ multiplex PCR, the repertoire was profiled, and TCRdb retains in-frame clones only, with some absent. This sample has 85,000 to 120,000 clones; about 85% occur once, and the top ten carry 5%. Here the sequenced sample was peripheral blood, taken on day 0 of AZD1222 vaccination. These receptors all stem from an adult in good health. Both conserved end residues are trimmed from each CDR3.

v_gene	len	CDR3aa
TRBV28	13	ASRRPGISGNTIY
TRBV6-5	13	ASRDGGSSYNEQF
TRBV5-1	11	ASSLESGNTIY
TRBV7-9	12	ASSLAGNTGELF
TRBV27	14	ASASGTAGYTGELF
TRBV6-1	11	ASSEQDRTEAF
TRBV5-1	9	ASSSSYTQY
TRBV29-1	13	SVAPGTGLTGELF
TRBV6-2/TRBV6-3	12	ASSYVGAGYGYT
TRBV7-2	13	ASSLEQGTNQPQH
TRBV6-6	13	ASSTTGTVKYEQY
TRBV2	11	ASRRGGNQPQH
TRBV2	12	ASRHPNREGEAF
TRBV18	11	ASSPSAPDTQY
TRBV30	16	AWRLAGVRERETGELF
TRBV2	12	ASTPGGPNYGYT
TRBV19	12	ASSIESASKEQY
TRBV19	14	ASSGVGRSSYNEQF
TRBV27	12	ASSQLAGYGELF
TRBV7-2	12	ASSLQQGRETQY
TRBV6-2/TRBV6-3	12	ASSLIYREKGYT
TRBV7-2	12	ASSPRLGEYEQY
TRBV6-6	12	ASSRQGSNQPQH
TRBV10-3	13	AIGRDRGHRETQY
TRBV19	13	ASSIASADNEKLF
TRBV18	14	ASSPKAGGDSYEQY
TRBV9	13	ASSAPGLRADTQY
TRBV6-5	11	ASGGGVPSPLH
TRBV6-5	13	ASSYGQTTNEKLF
TRBV7-8	12	ASSLDSLSDTQY
TRBV4-3	14	ASSQGFRDKSYEQY
TRBV5-6	13	ASSTPGQGGETQY
TRBV4-1	11	ASSQEIDTEAF
TRBV5-4	13	ASSFWTGKAGELF
TRBV15	13	ATSRGGQGNYGYT
TRBV7-2	12	ASSLTGYFYGYT
TRBV11-3	11	ASSLDIADTQY
TRBV28	12	AITGGVGNTEAF
TRBV28	10	ASSSAGSEQY
TRBV9	14	ASTRGTSANTGELF
TRBV6-2/TRBV6-3	11	ASNPGRTQPQH
TRBV11-2	13	ASSSGPSYNEKLF
TRBV19	13	ASRVTPSSYNEQF
TRBV2	13	ASSEYGRASETQY
TRBV11-2	10	ASSEQRNTIY
TRBV7-9	10	ASSLDLTTQF
TRBV5-6	12	ASSFGAGDQPQH
TRBV12-3/TRBV12-4	11	ASSFELYNEQF
TRBV29-1	11	SVSGQGSYEQY
TRBV28	12	ASRGGGINQPQH
TRBV14	11	ASSQNLQETQY